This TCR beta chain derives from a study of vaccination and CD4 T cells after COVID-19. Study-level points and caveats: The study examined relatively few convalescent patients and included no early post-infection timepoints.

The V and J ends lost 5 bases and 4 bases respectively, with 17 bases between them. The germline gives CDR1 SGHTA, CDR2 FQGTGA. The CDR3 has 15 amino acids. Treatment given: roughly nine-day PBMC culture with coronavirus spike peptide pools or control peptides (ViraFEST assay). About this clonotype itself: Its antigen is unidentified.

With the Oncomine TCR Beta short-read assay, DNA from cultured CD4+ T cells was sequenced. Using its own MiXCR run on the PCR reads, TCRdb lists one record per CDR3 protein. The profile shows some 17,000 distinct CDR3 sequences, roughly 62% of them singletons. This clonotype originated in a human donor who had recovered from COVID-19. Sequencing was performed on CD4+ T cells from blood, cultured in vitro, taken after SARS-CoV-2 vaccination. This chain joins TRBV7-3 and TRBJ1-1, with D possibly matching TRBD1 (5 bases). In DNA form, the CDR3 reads TGTGCCAGCAGCCGCATCGCGGGGGGGGGCACTGAAGCTTTCTTT. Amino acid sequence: CASSRIAGGGTEAFF.